A single sample is the source of the 2 T cell receptor beta chains below, sequenced in a study of human T cells and chemical hapten exposure. The time point here: patch test 2, 6 weeks after DPC sensitization. Regarding treatment: therapeutic diphenylcyclopropenone sensitization with weekly scalp DPC. TCRdb analysed the RACE reads with MiXCR anew, one entry per CDR3 protein. The data show about 40,000 distinct CDR3 sequences, roughly 3.3% seen once. Sequenced material: whole blood, taken in connection with sensitization to the hapten diphenylcyclopropenone (DPC). These receptors were obtained from a middle-aged man with alopecia areata. Some clones in this sample may be carry-over from other donors' samples.

This clonotype showed up many times. The chain carries TRBV18 and TRBJ2-7, with 7 bases that match TRBD1. Germline CDR1 is KGHSH and CDR2 is LQKENI. The CDR3 covers 15 residues. V shed 3 bases, J shed 4 bases, and the junction held 9 bases outside the gene matches. The CDR3 loop reads CASSPGTAARYEQYF. As DNA, the CDR3 is TGTGCCAGCTCACCGGGGACAGCAGCTCGGTACGAGCAGTACTTC.

As concerns this clonotype: A single base separates this from a much larger clone, so it may be a read error. J is TRBJ2-4 and V is TRBV5-4; D call uncertain. From germline, CDR1 is SGHNT and CDR2 YYREEE (reference sequence). The CDR3 spans 14 residues. DNA for the CDR3: TGTGCCAGCAGCTTAGGTGTAGCCAAAGACATTCAGTACTTC. This gives the protein CASSLGVAKDIQYF. The full variable domain, with the rest looked up from reference TRBV5-4 and TRBJ2-4, is ETGVTQSPTHLIKTRGQQVTLRCSSQSGHNTVSWYQQALGQGPQFIFQYYREEENGRGNFPPRFSGLQFPNYSSELNVNALELDDSALYLCASSLGVAKDIQYFGAGTRLSVL.